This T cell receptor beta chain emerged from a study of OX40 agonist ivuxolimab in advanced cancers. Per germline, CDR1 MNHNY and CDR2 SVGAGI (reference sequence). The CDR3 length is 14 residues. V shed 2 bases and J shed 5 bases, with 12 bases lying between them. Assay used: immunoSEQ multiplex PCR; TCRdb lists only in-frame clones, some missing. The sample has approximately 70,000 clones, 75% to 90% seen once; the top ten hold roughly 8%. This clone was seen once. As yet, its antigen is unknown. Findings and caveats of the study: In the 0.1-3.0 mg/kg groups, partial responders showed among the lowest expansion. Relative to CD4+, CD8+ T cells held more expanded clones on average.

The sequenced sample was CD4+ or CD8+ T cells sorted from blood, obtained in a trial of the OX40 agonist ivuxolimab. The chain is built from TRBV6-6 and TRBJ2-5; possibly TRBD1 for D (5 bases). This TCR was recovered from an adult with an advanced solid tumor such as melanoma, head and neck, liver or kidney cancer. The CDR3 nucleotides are TGTGCCAGCAGTTACCTTACAGGTGCCGAGACCCAGTACTTC. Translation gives CASSYLTGAETQYF.